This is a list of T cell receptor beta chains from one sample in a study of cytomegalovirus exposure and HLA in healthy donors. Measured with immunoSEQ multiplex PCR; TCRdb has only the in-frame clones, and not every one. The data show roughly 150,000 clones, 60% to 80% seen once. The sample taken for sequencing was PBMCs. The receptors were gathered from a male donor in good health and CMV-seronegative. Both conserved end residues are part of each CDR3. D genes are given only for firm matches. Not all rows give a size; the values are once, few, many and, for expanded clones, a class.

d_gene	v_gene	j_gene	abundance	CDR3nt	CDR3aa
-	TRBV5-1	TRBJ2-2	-	TGCGCCAGCAGCTTGGCCTCGCGGGGAACCGGGGAGCTGTTTTTT	CASSLASRGTGELFF
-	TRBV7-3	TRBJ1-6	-	TGTGCCAGCAGCTTGGGCGCCGGGGGTTCACCCCTCCACTTT	CASSLGAGGSPLHF
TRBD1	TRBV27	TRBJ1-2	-	TGTGCCAGCAGCCTCGGACAGGGGGCGCGTTCGTCCCTCACCTTC	CASSLGQGARSSLTF
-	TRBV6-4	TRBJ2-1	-	TGTGCCAGCAGTGGTAGCGGTGACTACAATGAGCAGTTCTTC	CASSGSGDYNEQFF
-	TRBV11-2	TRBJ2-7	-	TGTGCCAGCAGCTTACGGGACACCGCCTACGAGCAGTACTTC	CASSLRDTAYEQYF
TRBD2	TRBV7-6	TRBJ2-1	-	TGTGCCAGCAGCTTTAGCGGGGGGTTTGATGAGCAGTTCTTC	CASSFSGGFDEQFF
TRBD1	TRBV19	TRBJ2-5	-	TGTGCCAGTGGACAGGGGAAGACCCAGTACTTC	CASGQGKTQYF
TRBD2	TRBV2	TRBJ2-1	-	TGTGCCAGCAGCGAGGGACTAGCGGGCACCGATGAGCAGTTCTTC	CASSEGLAGTDEQFF
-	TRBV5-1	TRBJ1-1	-	TGCGCCAGCAGCTTGATGAATGGAGGGAACACTGAAGCTTTCTTT	CASSLMNGGNTEAFF
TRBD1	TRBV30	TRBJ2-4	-	TGTGCCTGGAGTGCCGGACAGGGTGACATTCAGTACTTC	CAWSAGQGDIQYF
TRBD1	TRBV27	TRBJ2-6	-	TGTGCCAGCAGTCCCCGGGACAGACTCTCTGGGGCCAACGTCCTGACTTTC	CASSPRDRLSGANVLTF
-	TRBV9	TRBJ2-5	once	TGTGCCAGCAGCCCCCTTGGGCAGCAAGAGACCCAGTACTTC	CASSPLGQQETQYF
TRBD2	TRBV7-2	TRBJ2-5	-	TGTGCCAGCAGCTTGGATATAGCGGGACAAGAGACCCAGTACTTC	CASSLDIAGQETQYF
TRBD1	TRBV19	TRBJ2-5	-	TGTGCCAGTAGTTCCGGGGACAGGCAGTTCCAAGAGACCCAGTACTTC	CASSSGDRQFQETQYF
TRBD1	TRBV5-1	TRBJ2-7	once	TGCGCCAGCAGCTTTTCGGGACAGAACTACGAGCAGTACTTC	CASSFSGQNYEQYF
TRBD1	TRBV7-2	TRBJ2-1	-	TGTGCCAGCAGCTTAGGCCTGGGACAGGGGTCCTACAATGAGCAGTTCTTC	CASSLGLGQGSYNEQFF
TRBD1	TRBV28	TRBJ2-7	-	TGTGCCAGCAGCCACTCCGGGACAGGGGGGTACGAGCAGTACTTC	CASSHSGTGGYEQYF
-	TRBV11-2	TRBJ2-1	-	TGTGCCAGCAGCTTCGGGGGAGGCAATGAGCAGTTCTTC	CASSFGGGNEQFF
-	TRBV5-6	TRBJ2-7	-	TGTGCCAGCAGCTTGTCTGGTGGGCGCGAGCAGTACTTC	CASSLSGGREQYF
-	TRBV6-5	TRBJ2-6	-	TGTGCCAGCAGCCAAGGGGGGGCTGGGGCCAACGTCCTGACTTTC	CASSQGGAGANVLTF
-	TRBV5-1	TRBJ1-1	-	TGCGCCAGCAGCTTAGGGGAGAACACTGAAGCTTTCTTT	CASSLGENTEAFF
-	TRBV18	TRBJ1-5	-	TGTGCCAGCTCAGAGGATGATGGCAATCAGCCCCAGCATTTT	CASSEDDGNQPQHF
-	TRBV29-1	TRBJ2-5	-	TGCAGCGACCCCAGGGGTTCACAGGAGACCCAGTACTTC	CSDPRGSQETQYF
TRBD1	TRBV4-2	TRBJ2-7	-	TGTGCCAGCAGCCAAGTAGGACAGGGGGCATGGGAGCAGTACTTC	CASSQVGQGAWEQYF
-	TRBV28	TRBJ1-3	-	TGTGCCAGCAGTTTAGGCCAGGTCTCTGGAAACACCATATATTTT	CASSLGQVSGNTIYF
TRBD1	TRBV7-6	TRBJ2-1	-	TGTGCCAGCAGCACGGGACAGATATCTGTCGATGAGCAGTTCTTC	CASSTGQISVDEQFF
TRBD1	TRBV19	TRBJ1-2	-	TGTGCCAGTAGTCCAAGACAGGGGGGCTACACCTTC	CASSPRQGGYTF
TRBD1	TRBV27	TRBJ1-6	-	TGTGCCACCTCGGACAGGGTGTATTCACCCCTCCACTTT	CATSDRVYSPLHF
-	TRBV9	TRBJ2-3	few	TGTGCCAGCAGCCACCAGGGTACAGATACGCAGTATTTT	CASSHQGTDTQYF
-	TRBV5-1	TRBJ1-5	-	TGCGCCAGCAGCTTGTATTCAGGGAGCAATCAGCCCCAGCATTTT	CASSLYSGSNQPQHF
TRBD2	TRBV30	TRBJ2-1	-	TGTGCCTGTTCTAGCGGGATCTCCTACAATGAGCAGTTCTTC	CACSSGISYNEQFF
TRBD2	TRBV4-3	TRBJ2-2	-	TGCGCCAGCAGCCAAGCCCCCATAGCGGGAGGGTTGAGCACCGGGGAGCTGTTTTTT	CASSQAPIAGGLSTGELFF